The 4 T cell receptor beta chains listed next were all sequenced from one sample in a study of blood T cell repertoires in COVID-19. Only in-frame clones appear in the TCRdb table, and some are missing; sequencing was by immunoSEQ multiplex PCR. The sample yields 100,000 to 150,000 clones, around 87% seen once. Sequencing was performed on peripheral blood. All receptors derive from a man between 65 and 85 years old with active or convalescent COVID-19.

The chain joins TRBV7-2 to TRBJ2-2; 11 nucleotides align to TRBD2. The trim removed 5 bases at V and 6 bases at J, leaving 8 bases unmatched. The CDR3 contains 16 residues. The germline gives CDR1 SGHTA, CDR2 FQGNSA. The CDR3 nucleotides are TGTGCCAGCAGCCCCCCTACTAGCGGGAGACCCGGGGAGCTGTTTTTT. Translation: CASSPPTSGRPGELFF.

This clone was seen more than once but under ten times. The chain couples TRBV3-1 (or the pseudogene TRBV3-2) to TRBJ1-1; possible D gene TRBD1, 5 bases. The germline gives CDR1 LGHDT, CDR2 YNNKEL (reference sequence). This CDR3 spans 14 amino acids. V lost 1 base and J 11 bases, leaving 17 bases between the germline ends. CDR3: CASSQGDSFVWAFF. The CDR3 DNA sequence: TGTGCCAGCAGCCAAGGTGACAGTTTCGTGTGGGCTTTCTTT.

The genes are TRBV10-3 and TRBJ2-1, with 13 nucleotides matching TRBD2. The V gene's germline CDR1 is ENHRY and CDR2 SYGVKD. This CDR3 contains 17 residues. With V trimmed by 7 bases and J by 5 bases, 11 bases remained unmatched. The chain's CDR3 is CAINTGTSGRVNNEQFF. The CDR3 DNA sequence: TGTGCCATCAATACAGGAACTAGCGGGAGGGTCAACAATGAGCAGTTCTTC.

The chain combines TRBV5-1 with TRBJ2-3; 7 bases fit TRBD2. Germline CDR1 and CDR2: SGHRS and YFSETQ. The CDR3 totals 16 residues. The ends lost 0 bases at V and 6 bases at J; junction bases unmatched: 10. This CDR3 is CASSLAGAGATDTQYF. The CDR3, as DNA: TGCGCCAGCAGCTTGGCCGGGGCGGGAGCTACTGATACGCAGTATTTT.